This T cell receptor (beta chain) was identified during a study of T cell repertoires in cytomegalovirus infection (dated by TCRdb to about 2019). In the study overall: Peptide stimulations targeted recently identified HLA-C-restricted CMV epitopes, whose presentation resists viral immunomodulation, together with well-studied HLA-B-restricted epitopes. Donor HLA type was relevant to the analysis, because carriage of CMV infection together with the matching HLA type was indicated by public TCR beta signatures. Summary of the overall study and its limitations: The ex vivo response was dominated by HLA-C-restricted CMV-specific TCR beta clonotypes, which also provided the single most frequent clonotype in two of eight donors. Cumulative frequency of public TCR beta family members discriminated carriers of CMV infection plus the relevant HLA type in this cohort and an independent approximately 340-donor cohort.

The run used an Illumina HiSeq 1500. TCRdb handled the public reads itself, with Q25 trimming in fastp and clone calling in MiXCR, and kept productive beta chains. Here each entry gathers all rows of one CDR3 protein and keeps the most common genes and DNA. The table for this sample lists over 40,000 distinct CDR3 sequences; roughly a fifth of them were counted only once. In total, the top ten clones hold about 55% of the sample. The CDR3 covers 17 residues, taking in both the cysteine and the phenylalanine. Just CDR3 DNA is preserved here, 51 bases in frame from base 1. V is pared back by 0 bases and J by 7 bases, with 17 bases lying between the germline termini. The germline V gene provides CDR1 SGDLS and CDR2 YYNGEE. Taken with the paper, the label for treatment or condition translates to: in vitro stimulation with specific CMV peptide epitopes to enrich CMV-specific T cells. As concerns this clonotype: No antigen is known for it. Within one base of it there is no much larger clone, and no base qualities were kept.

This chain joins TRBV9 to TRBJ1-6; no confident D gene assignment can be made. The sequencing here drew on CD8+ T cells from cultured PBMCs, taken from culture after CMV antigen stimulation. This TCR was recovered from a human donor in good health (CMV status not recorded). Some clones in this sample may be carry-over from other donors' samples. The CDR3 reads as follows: CASSVEAMAGTNSPLHF. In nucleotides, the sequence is TGTGCCAGCAGCGTAGAGGCCATGGCAGGAACAAATTCACCCCTCCACTTT.